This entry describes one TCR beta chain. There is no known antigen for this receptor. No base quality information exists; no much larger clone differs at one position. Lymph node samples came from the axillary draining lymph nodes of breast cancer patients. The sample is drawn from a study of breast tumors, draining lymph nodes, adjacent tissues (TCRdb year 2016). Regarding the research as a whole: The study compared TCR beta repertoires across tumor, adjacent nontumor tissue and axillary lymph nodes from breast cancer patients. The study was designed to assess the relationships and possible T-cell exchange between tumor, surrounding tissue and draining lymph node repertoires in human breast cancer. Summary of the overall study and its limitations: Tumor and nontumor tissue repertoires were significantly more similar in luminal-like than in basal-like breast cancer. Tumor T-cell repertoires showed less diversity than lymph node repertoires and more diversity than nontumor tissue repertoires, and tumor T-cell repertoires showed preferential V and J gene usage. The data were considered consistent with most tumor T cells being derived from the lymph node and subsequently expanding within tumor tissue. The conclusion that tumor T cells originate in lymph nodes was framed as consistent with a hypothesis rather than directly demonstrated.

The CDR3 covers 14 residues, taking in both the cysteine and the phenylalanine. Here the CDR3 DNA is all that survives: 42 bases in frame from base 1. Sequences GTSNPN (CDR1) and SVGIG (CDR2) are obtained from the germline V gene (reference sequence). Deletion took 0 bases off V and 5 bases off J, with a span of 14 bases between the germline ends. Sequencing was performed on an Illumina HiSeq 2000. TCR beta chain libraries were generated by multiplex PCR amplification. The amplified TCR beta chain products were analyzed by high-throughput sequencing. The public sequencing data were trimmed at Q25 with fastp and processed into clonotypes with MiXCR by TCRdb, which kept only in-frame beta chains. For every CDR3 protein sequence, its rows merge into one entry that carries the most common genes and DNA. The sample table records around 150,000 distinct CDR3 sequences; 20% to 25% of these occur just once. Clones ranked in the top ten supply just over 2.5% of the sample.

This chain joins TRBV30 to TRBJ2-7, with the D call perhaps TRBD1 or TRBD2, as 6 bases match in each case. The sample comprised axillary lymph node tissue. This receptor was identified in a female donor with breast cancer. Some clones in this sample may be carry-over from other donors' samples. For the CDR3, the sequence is CAWSVLWGAHEQYF. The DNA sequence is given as TGTGCCTGGAGTGTACTTTGGGGGGCTCACGAGCAGTACTTC.